These T cell receptor beta chains were read from a single sample in a study of early T cells in non-severe SARS-CoV-2 infection. TCRdb processed the 5' RACE reads anew with MiXCR; each CDR3 protein has one entry. This sample yields about 55,000 distinct CDR3 sequences, of which 15% are seen a single time; 9% to 10% belongs to the top ten. This sample comprised whole blood, obtained at baseline. The receptors derive from an adult who was a healthcare worker with PCR-confirmed SARS-CoV-2 infection or an uninfected control (not recorded which). CDR3s include the opening cysteine and the closing phenylalanine or tryptophan. The order of the fields is CDR3 length, J gene, D gene, clone size, V gene, CDR3 DNA, CDR3 protein. A D gene is named only where the DNA matches it firmly. Size is stated for part of the rows, as once, few or many counts, or as a class when the clone is expanded.

14 TRBJ1-4 NA many TRBV10-3 TGTGCCATCAGTGAAGAGAACCCGGGAACAAAACTGTTTTTT CAISEENPGTKLFF
13 TRBJ2-1 NA NA TRBV10-2 TGCGCCATTAGCCCGGGACTTTACAATGAGCAGTTCTTC CAISPGLYNEQFF
13 TRBJ2-5 NA NA TRBV15 TGTGCCACCAGCAGAGATACGGGAGAGACCCAGTACTTC CATSRDTGETQYF
18 TRBJ2-6 NA medium-sized TRBV4-1 TGCGCCAGCAGCCAAGTTATGGCGGGGGCGGCTGGGGCCAACGTCCTGACTTTC CASSQVMAGAAGANVLTF
16 TRBJ2-1 TRBD2 NA TRBV20-1 TGCAGTGCTAGAGATGGGAGCGGGGGGTCCTACAATGAGCAGTTCTTC CSARDGSGGSYNEQFF
13 TRBJ1-5 NA few TRBV6-6 TGTGCCAGGCTGACAGGCTACAATCAGCCCCAGCATTTT CARLTGYNQPQHF
11 TRBJ2-3 NA few TRBV10-2 TGCGCCACCGGTCCAAGAGATACGCAGTATTTT CATGPRDTQYF
15 TRBJ1-2 NA many TRBV6-1 TGTGCCAGCAGTGAAGCATCTTCAATGGACTATGGCTACACCTTC CASSEASSMDYGYTF
16 TRBJ2-4 NA few TRBV11-2 TGTGCCAGCAGCAACCGGGACAGCGGGGCCAAAAACATTCAGTACTTC CASSNRDSGAKNIQYF
17 TRBJ2-3 NA NA TRBV5-8 TGTGCCAGCAGCTTGAATGACGGAGGGGCGAGCACAGATACGCAGTATTTT CASSLNDGGASTDTQYF
15 TRBJ1-6 NA NA TRBV13 TGTGCCAGCAGCCCATCCCGGACAGCCAATTCACCCCTCCACTTT CASSPSRTANSPLHF
15 TRBJ2-7 TRBD1 few TRBV28 TGTGCCAGCAGGTCATCCGGGACAGGGATGCACGAGCAGTACTTC CASRSSGTGMHEQYF
15 TRBJ1-1 NA many TRBV14 TGTGCCAGCAGCCAAGTAAAGGGGGTCAGCACTGAAGCTTTCTTT CASSQVKGVSTEAFF
17 TRBJ1-5 NA few TRBV18 TGTGCCAGCTCACCAGCGCAAGGGAAGAATAGCAATCAGCCCCAGCATTTT CASSPAQGKNSNQPQHF
15 TRBJ2-2 NA few TRBV12-3/TRBV12-4 TGTGCCAGCAGTTTAGCTACAGCGAACACCGGGGAGCTGTTTTTT CASSLATANTGELFF
13 TRBJ2-7 NA few TRBV19 TGTGCCAGTAGTATACGACACTCCTACGAGCAGTACTTC CASSIRHSYEQYF
13 TRBJ2-3 NA few TRBV7-2 TGTGCCAGCAGTTGGACTGCAGAGGATACGCAGTATTTT CASSWTAEDTQYF
14 TRBJ2-7 NA NA TRBV5-1 TGCGCCAGCAGCTTGTTAGTTGGAGGAGGCGAGCAGTACTTC CASSLLVGGGEQYF
14 TRBJ2-5 NA NA TRBV13 TGTGCCAGCAGCGGAGGGACTGTCAAAGAGACCCAGTACTTC CASSGGTVKETQYF
15 TRBJ1-4 TRBD1 few TRBV10-2 TGCGCCAGCGTGGGACAGGGGGCGACTAATGAAAAACTGTTTTTT CASVGQGATNEKLFF
14 TRBJ2-3 NA many TRBV20-1 TGCAGTGCTAGGGACAGCCAAGGCACAGATACGCAGTATTTT CSARDSQGTDTQYF
15 TRBJ2-1 NA many TRBV6-2/TRBV6-3 TGTGCCAGCAGCCCCGATGACGGAGCCTACAATGAGCAGTTCTTC CASSPDDGAYNEQFF
15 TRBJ2-6 TRBD1 few TRBV28 TGTGCCAGCAGGACTACAGGGGCTGGGGCCAACGTCCTGACTTTC CASRTTGAGANVLTF
14 TRBJ2-2 NA NA TRBV7-6 TGTGCCAGCAGTAGACCAGCGAACACCGGGGAGCTGTTTTTT CASSRPANTGELFF
15 TRBJ2-3 NA many TRBV2 TGTGCCAGCAGTGAATCCTCGTTGGGGTCAGATACGCAGTATTTT CASSESSLGSDTQYF
12 TRBJ2-1 NA once TRBV19 TGTGCCAGTAGTAACTGGGACAATGAGCAGTTCTTC CASSNWDNEQFF
14 TRBJ2-3 NA few TRBV5-1 TGCGCCAGCAGCTTGGCAGGGGGCACAGATACGCAGTATTTT CASSLAGGTDTQYF
15 TRBJ1-2 NA few TRBV29-1 TGCAGCGTTCTATTAAGGGACAAGGCTAACTATGGCTACACCTTC CSVLLRDKANYGYTF
12 TRBJ2-7 NA few TRBV11-2 TGTGCCAGCAGCCCCTTAACCTACGAGCAGTACTTC CASSPLTYEQYF
14 TRBJ2-3 NA once TRBV27 TGTGCCAGCAGTTTAGATGGGGCCGAAGATACGCAGTATTTT CASSLDGAEDTQYF
14 TRBJ2-1 TRBD2 NA TRBV10-1 TGCGCCAGCAGTGAACGAGCGACGGGGGGTGAGCAGTTCTTC CASSERATGGEQFF
13 TRBJ2-7 NA NA TRBV10-3 TGTGCCATCAGTGGTCAGGTGACCGGCGAGCAGTACTTC CAISGQVTGEQYF
13 TRBJ1-1 NA few TRBV10-2 TGCGCCAGCAACATACAACGGAACACTGAAGCTTTCTTT CASNIQRNTEAFF
14 TRBJ2-7 TRBD1 NA TRBV6-5 TGTGCCAGCACCTCCGGGACAGAGGGATACGAGCAGTACTTC CASTSGTEGYEQYF
14 TRBJ2-7 NA NA TRBV30 TGTGCCTGGGGTTCTGGGGGGAAAGCCTACGAGCAGTACTTC CAWGSGGKAYEQYF
16 TRBJ1-3 NA NA TRBV12-3/TRBV12-4 TGTGCCAGCAGTTTAGCGCGAGGGGCGAGTGAAAACACCATATATTTT CASSLARGASENTIYF
16 TRBJ2-3 TRBD1 NA TRBV28 TGTGCCAGCACCCCCAGGCAGGGGGCGAGCACAGATACGCAGTATTTT CASTPRQGASTDTQYF